Presented here are 2 T cell receptor beta chains from one specimen sequenced in a study of beta chain features in type 1 diabetes. Investigators reverse transcribed all isolated RNA, so they sequenced expressed TCRB transcripts. Here immunoSEQ multiplex PCR was the method, and the copy in TCRdb shows in-frame clones only, minus some. The profile shows about 160,000 clones, 6.5% to 10% of them singletons. Study results and caveats: Within each of all four CD4+ subsets, Type 1 diabetes patients had TCRB CDR3s that were moderately but significantly shorter.

What these receptors recognize is not known. The sequenced sample consisted of central memory CD4+ T cells from blood. Receptors originate from a woman under 30 with type 1 diabetes.

There are a few counts of this clone. CDR3 protein: CATSVGEGSGELFF. CDR3 coding DNA: TGTGCCACGAGTGTGGGCGAAGGCTCCGGGGAGCTGTTTTTT. The chain recombines TRBV15 with TRBJ2-2; D gene unclear. CDR1 is LNHNV, CDR2 YYDKDF, per germline (reference sequence). This CDR3 is built from 14 residues. Trimming removed 9 bases from V and 6 bases from J, with 17 bases in between.

V and J are TRBV28 and TRBJ2-4, with 9 nucleotides matching TRBD1. CDR1 is MDHEN, CDR2 SYDVKM, per germline. The CDR3 is 15 residues long. Trimming removed 4 bases from V and 0 bases from J; junction bases left unmatched: 1. CDR3 protein: CASSWGQGAKNIQYF. The CDR3 DNA follows: TGTGCCAGCAGTTGGGGACAGGGAGCCAAAAACATTCAGTACTTC.